The 12 T cell receptor beta chains below all came from one sample that was sequenced in a study of identical twins. TCRdb redid the calling of the 5' RACE reads with MiXCR, one entry per CDR3 protein. Here the sample spans some 240,000 distinct CDR3 sequences, 6.5% to 9.5% being singletons. The data also belong to a second study, concerning yellow fever vaccine responses in identical twins.

The sample comprised CD8+ T cells sorted from blood. All receptors derive from a woman aged 18-30 years in good health.

The chain has TRBV2 and TRBJ1-6; D may be TRBD1 (6 bases). V lost 4 bases and J 8 bases, leaving 18 bases between the germline ends. The CDR3 consists of 16 residues. CDR1 and CDR2 (germline): SNHLY, FYNNEI. This chain's CDR3 is CASSARDTKGDSPLHF. CDR3 coding DNA: TGTGCCAGCAGTGCTAGGGACACAAAAGGGGATTCACCCCTCCACTTT. The full variable domain, rest sourced from reference TRBV2 and TRBJ1-6, is EPEVTQTPSHQVTQMGQEVILRCVPISNHLYFYWYRQILGQKVEFLVSFYNNEISEKSEIFDDQFSVERPDGSNFTLKIRSTKLEDSAMYFCASSARDTKGDSPLHFGNGTRLTVT.

The V and J genes are TRBV9 and TRBJ1-2, with 12 bases that match TRBD1. The CDR3 totals 19 residues. The germline V gene has CDR1 SGDLS and CDR2 YYNGEE. Germline trimming cut 4 bases from V and 0 bases from J; bases unmatched to any gene: 13. CDR3 in amino acids: CASSNPTGGQGASNYGYTF. CDR3 sequence (DNA): TGTGCCAGCAGCAACCCAACCGGGGGACAGGGGGCATCTAACTATGGCTACACCTTC.

J is TRBJ1-2 and V is TRBV15; D not certain. Between the trimmed V and J ends, which lost 5 bases and 3 bases, there was a span of 16 bases. CDR1 and CDR2 from the germline V gene are LNHNV and YYDKDF (reference sequence). The CDR3 is made up of 15 amino acids. CDR3 loop: CATSREQAPHYGYTF. The CDR3, as DNA: TGTGCCACCAGCCGGGAGCAGGCACCTCACTATGGCTACACCTTC.

This clonotype has a handful of counts. The rearrangement joins TRBV13 to TRBJ2-3, with TRBD2 matching over 11 bases. V lost 5 bases and J lost 0; bases outside the gene matches: 7. From germline, CDR1 is PRHDT and CDR2 FYEKMQ (reference sequence). CDR3 length: 17 amino acids. The CDR3 coding sequence is TGTGCCAGCAGCCCGCCGAGACTAGCGGGGAGCACAGATACGCAGTATTTT. Amino acids: CASSPPRLAGSTDTQYF.

The chain employs TRBV4-2 and TRBJ2-7; no clear D gene. Germline CDR1 reads LGHNA; CDR2 reads YNFKEQ. V lost 0 bases to trimming and J lost 3 bases, with 18 bases between them. This CDR3 comprises 17 residues. In DNA, the CDR3 is TGTGCCAGCAGCCAAGATATTGTAGCAGCCGGAGTCTACGAGCAGTACTTC. Amino acids: CASSQDIVAAGVYEQYF.

This clonotype appeared a few times. The V call is TRBV4-3, the J call TRBJ2-1, with 10 bases identical to TRBD2. The CDR3 runs to 20 residues. The germline gives CDR1 LGHNA, CDR2 YSLEER. The V gene end was trimmed by 0 bases and the J gene end by 1 base; junction bases not matched to a gene: 12. Written as DNA, the CDR3 is TGCGCCAGCAGCCAAGATCGGGTTGAACTAGCGGGGACTTCCTACAATGAGCAGTTCTTC. This codes for CASSQDRVELAGTSYNEQFF.

This clonotype was found many times. The chain couples TRBV10-3 to TRBJ2-3; 9 positions match TRBD1. Germline loops: CDR1 ENHRY, CDR2 SYGVKD. The CDR3 totals 15 residues. V lost 5 bases, J lost 0 bases, and 3 bases stayed unmatched. CDR3: CAISTGGVSTDTQYF. CDR3 coding DNA: TGTGCCATCAGTACAGGGGGCGTGAGCACAGATACGCAGTATTTT.

This clonotype was detected a few times. The V gene is TRBV28, the J gene TRBJ2-1, with 8 bases that match TRBD1. J was trimmed by 7 bases and V by 7 bases; bases with no gene match: 0. The CDR3 extends over 11 amino acids. The germline V gene encodes CDR1 MDHEN and CDR2 SYDVKM. The CDR3 here is CASNRGNEQFF. DNA for the CDR3: TGTGCCAGCAACAGGGGGAATGAGCAGTTCTTC.

This clonotype was observed a few times. This rearrangement joins TRBV11-1 to TRBJ2-2; 10 positions agree with TRBD2. The germline V gene encodes CDR1 SGHAT and CDR2 FQDESV (reference sequence). CDR3 length equals 18 residues. V lost 3 bases to trimming and J lost 0 bases; unmatched junction nucleotides: 7. The CDR3 is CASSFKRTSGSNTGELFF. CDR3 sequence (DNA): TGTGCCAGCAGCTTCAAAAGGACTAGCGGTTCGAACACCGGGGAGCTGTTTTTT.

V usage is TRBV7-9 and J usage is TRBJ1-1; D is uncertain. V gave up 1 base and J gave up 6 bases, with 9 bases separating them. Germline V gene sequence: CDR1 SEHNR, CDR2 FQNEAQ (reference sequence). This CDR3 has 13 amino acids. Written as DNA, the CDR3 is TGTGCCAGCAGCTTAGGAGGGAATCCTGAAGCTTTCTTT. As protein: CASSLGGNPEAFF.

The gene calls are TRBV6-2 or TRBV6-3 and TRBJ2-5, with 7 bases aligning to TRBD1. The CDR3 runs to 16 residues. Losses at the gene ends were 0 bases for V and 3 bases for J; bases not matched to a gene: 7. Germline V gene data show CDR1 as MNHEY and CDR2 as SVGEGT. The CDR3 spells CASSYSPTGIEETQYF. As DNA, the CDR3 is TGTGCCAGCAGTTACTCTCCGACAGGGATAGAAGAGACCCAGTACTTC.

The J gene is TRBJ2-7, the V gene TRBV20-1; D gene unclear. CDR1 DFQATT and CDR2 SNEGSKA come from the germline V gene (reference sequence). The CDR3 has 14 residues. The V gene lost 3 bases and the J gene lost 6 bases, with 18 bases spanning the gap. This CDR3 is CSARGTPHHVEQYF. CDR3 bases: TGCAGTGCTAGGGGTACTCCTCACCACGTCGAGCAGTACTTC.